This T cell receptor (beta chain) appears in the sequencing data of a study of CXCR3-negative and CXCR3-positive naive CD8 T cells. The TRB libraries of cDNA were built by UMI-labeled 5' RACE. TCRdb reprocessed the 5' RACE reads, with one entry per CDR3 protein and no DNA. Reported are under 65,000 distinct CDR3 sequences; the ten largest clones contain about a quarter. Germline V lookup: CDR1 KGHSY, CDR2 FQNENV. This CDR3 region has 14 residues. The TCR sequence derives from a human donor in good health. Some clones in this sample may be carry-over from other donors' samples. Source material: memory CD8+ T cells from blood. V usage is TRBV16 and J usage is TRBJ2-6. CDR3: CASTPTSGANVLTF.